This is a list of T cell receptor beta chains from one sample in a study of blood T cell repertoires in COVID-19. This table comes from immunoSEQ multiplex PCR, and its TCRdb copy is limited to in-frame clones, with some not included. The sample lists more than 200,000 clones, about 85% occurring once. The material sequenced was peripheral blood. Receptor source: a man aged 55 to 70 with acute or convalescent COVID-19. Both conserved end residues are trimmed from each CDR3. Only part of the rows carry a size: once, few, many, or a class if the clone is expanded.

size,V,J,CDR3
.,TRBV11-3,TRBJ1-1,ASSLGLGGVTEAF
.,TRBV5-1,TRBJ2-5,ASSLVLAGDRETQY
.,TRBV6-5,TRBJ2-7,ASSYSKARAVEQY
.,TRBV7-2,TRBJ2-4,ASSFVAGIKNIQY
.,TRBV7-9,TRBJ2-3,ASSSLAGVRDTQY
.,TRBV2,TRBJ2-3,ASSARGSTDTQY
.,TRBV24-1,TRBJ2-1,ATSDTGTSGGNEQF
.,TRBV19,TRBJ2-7,ASSSRDTYEQY
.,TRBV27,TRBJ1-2,ASRGTGRGGYT
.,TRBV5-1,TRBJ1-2,ASSFDRDYGYT
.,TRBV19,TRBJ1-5,ASSSSRARGQPQH
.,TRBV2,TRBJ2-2,ASSAQGGGELF
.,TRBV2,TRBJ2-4,ASSEEQGAKNIQY
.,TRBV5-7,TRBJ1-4,ASSGGPNEKLF
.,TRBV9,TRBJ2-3,ASSVGLSGRGTDTQY
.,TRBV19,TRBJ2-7,ASSIALAATATYEQY
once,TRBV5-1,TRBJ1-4,ASSFAGPGTNEKLF
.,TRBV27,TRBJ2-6,ASSHALAGGSGANVLT
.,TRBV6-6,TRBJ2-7,ASSRPGLVVDEQY
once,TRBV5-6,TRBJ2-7,ASSRTDSTYEQY
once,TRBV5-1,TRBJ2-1,ASSQRGGSNNEQF
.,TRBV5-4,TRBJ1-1,ASSLSLGSGTEAF
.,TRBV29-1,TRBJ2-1,SVAGLDNEQF
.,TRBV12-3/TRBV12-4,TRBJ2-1,ASSLPGGNEQF
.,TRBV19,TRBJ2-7,ASSKTLPSSYEQY
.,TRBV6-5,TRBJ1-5,ASSYSGGRSQH